The rows below give T cell receptor delta chains drawn from one sample of a study of gamma delta lymphoproliferative disorders and STAT genes. TCRdb re-processed the multiplex PCR reads using CATT. The sample shows 1,700 or so delta-chain clones, 2.5% to 3% of them seen only once. Sample: blood. These receptors were obtained from a human donor in good health. Both conserved end residues are part of each CDR3. The D gene is left open where the match is weak. For some rows the clone size is stated as once, few or many, or as a class when expanded; others skip it.

V gene	D gene	J gene	CDR3 length	clone size	CDR3 protein
TRDV2	TRDD3	TRDJ3	20	-	CACDTIELGESPWDTRQMFF
TRDV2	TRDD3	TRDJ3	18	few	CACDSTGEISWDTRQMFF
TRDV2	TRDD3	TRDJ1	15	few	CACDPGGYGTDKLIF
TRDV1	TRDD3	TRDJ1	22	-	CALGELFPLPPIAVWGMEKLIF
TRAV38-2/DV8	TRDD3	TRDJ1	25	-	CAYRSAHRMIPAVLGILLYTDKLIF
TRDV1	-	TRDJ1	21	large	CALGELRFWVFQGLRADKLIF
TRDV1	TRDD3	TRDJ1	19	large	CALGEPARWIRGRRDKLIF
TRDV2	TRDD3	TRDJ3	20	large	CACDTIELGESSWDTRQMFF
TRDV2	TRDD3	TRDJ1	17	large	CACEATGGSEGTDKLIF
TRDV2	TRDD3	TRDJ3	19	-	CACDTETGGYSWDTRQMFF
TRDV1	-	TRDJ1	16	large	CALGELCLVWTIKLIF
TRDV1	-	TRDJ1	20	-	CALGEFFQWGPTKGTDKLIF
TRAV29/DV5	TRDD3	TRDJ1	14	few	CSVLHWGIPDKLIF
TRDV2	TRDD3	TRDJ1	16	-	CACDPGDNGDTDKLIF
TRDV1	-	TRDJ1	19	medium-sized	CALGGPPRSGELYTDKLIF
TRDV3	-	TRDJ1	12	few	CAFRCCTDKLIF